These 2 T cell receptor beta chains were all obtained from the same sample, sequenced in a study of T cell repertoires in cytomegalovirus infection. TCRdb used MiXCR to reprocess the reads, holding one entry per CDR3 protein. The table includes about 300,000 distinct CDR3 sequences, about 25% detected once. Sequences were obtained from PBMCs. These receptors all stem from a human donor in good health (CMV status not recorded). Some clones in this sample may be carry-over from other donors' samples.

This clonotype has more than one count but fewer than ten. In DNA, the CDR3 is TGTGCCAGCAGCCAAGTTCTGACAGACACAGATACGCAGTATTTT. This sequence encodes CASSQVLTDTDTQYF. V gene TRBV14 combines with J gene TRBJ2-3, with a tentative D call TRBD1 (5 bases). V lost 1 base and J 2 bases, leaving 10 bases between the germline ends. Germline loops: CDR1 SGHDN, CDR2 FVKESK. CDR3 length: 15 amino acids.

This clonotype has just a few counts. This rearrangement joins TRBV15 to TRBJ2-7, with D possibly matching TRBD1 (6 bases). Between the trimmed V and J ends, which lost 1 base and 3 bases, there was a span of 7 bases. The CDR3 sequence is 13 residues long. Germline CDR1 LNHNV, CDR2 YYDKDF (reference sequence). In DNA form, the CDR3 reads TGTGCCACCAGCAGAGGGGACATCTACGAGCAGTACTTC. It translates to CATSRGDIYEQYF. Filled out from reference TRBV15 and TRBJ2-7, the complete variable domain reads DAMVIQNPRYQVTQFGKPVTLSCSQTLNHNVMYWYQQKSSQAPKLLFHYYDKDFNNEADTPDNFQSRRPNTSFCFLDIRSPGLGDTAMYLCATSRGDIYEQYFGPGTRLTVT.